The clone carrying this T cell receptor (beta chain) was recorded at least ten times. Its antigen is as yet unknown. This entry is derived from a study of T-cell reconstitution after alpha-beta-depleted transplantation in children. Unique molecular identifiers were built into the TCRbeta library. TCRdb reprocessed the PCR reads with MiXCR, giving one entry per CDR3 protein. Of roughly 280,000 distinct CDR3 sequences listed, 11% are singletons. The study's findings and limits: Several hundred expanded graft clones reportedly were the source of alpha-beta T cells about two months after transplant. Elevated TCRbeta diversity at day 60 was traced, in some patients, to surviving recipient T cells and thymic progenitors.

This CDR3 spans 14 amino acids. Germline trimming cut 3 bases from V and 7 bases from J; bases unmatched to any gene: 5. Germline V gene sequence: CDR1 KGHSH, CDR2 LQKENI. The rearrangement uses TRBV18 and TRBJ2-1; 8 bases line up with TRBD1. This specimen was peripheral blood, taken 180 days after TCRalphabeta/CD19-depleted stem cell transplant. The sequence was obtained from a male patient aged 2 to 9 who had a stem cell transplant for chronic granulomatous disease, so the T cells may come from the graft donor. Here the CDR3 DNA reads TGTGCCAGCTCACCGACAGGGGTGAGAAATGAGCAGTTCTTC. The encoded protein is CASSPTGVRNEQFF.